One sample yielded the 20 T cell receptor beta chains listed below, sequenced in a study of blood T cell repertoires in COVID-19. Here immunoSEQ multiplex PCR was the method, and the copy in TCRdb shows in-frame clones only, minus some. The sample lists around 210,000 clones, approximately 85% occurring once. The sample consisted of peripheral blood. These receptors all come from a man in his fifties or sixties with COVID-19, enrolled during active disease.

The genes are TRBV19 and TRBJ1-5; a weak D match, TRBD1 (5 bases). CDR3 length equals 14 residues. V shed 6 bases and J shed 4 bases, with 13 bases lying between them. From germline, CDR1 is LNHDA and CDR2 SQIVND (reference sequence). The CDR3 DNA sequence: TGTGCCAGTAGCGCTCTGACAGTTAATCAGCCCCAGCATTTT. Protein sequence: CASSALTVNQPQHF.

This clone was recorded once. The chain combines TRBV18 with TRBJ2-7; D might be TRBD2 (6 bases). The CDR3 is made up of 16 amino acids. Looked up from germline, CDR1 is KGHSH and CDR2 is LQKENI. Trimming left V 2 bases short and J 0 bases short, with 14 bases between. CDR3 loop: CASSPFSSVSSYEQYF. CDR3 in DNA: TGTGCCAGCTCACCATTCTCTAGCGTGAGCTCCTACGAGCAGTACTTC. The complete variable domain, with remaining parts taken from reference TRBV18 and TRBJ2-7, reads NAGVMQNPRHLVRRRGQEARLRCSPMKGHSHVYWYRQLPEEGLKFMVYLQKENIIDESGMPKERFSAEFPKEGPSILRIQQVVRGDSAAYFCASSPFSSVSSYEQYFGPGTRLTVT.

This chain links TRBV5-1 with TRBJ2-3; 15 bases map to TRBD2. The CDR3 is 17 residues long. Per the germline V gene, CDR1 is SGHRS and CDR2 is YFSETQ. Trimming at V came to 5 bases and at J to 0 bases, leaving 4 bases not matched to a gene. CDR3 in amino acids: CASRGTSGGLSTDTQYF. The CDR3 DNA is TGCGCCAGCAGAGGGACTAGCGGGGGGCTCAGCACAGATACGCAGTATTTT.

This sequence joins TRBV5-1 and TRBJ1-5; D ambiguous. The germline CDR1 and CDR2 sequences are SGHRS and YFSETQ. This CDR3 is 15 amino acids long. Between the trimmed V and J ends, which lost 3 bases and 3 bases, there was a span of 13 bases. The CDR3 DNA follows: TGCGCCAGCAGCTCGGGGTCCCAGGACAATCAGCCCCAGCATTTT. Its protein product is CASSSGSQDNQPQHF.

The chain links TRBV6-1 to TRBJ1-3, with 9 bases lining up with TRBD1. The CDR3 runs to 18 residues. The germline V gene encodes CDR1 MNHNS and CDR2 SASEGT. Germline trimming cut 2 bases from V and 4 bases from J; bases unmatched to any gene: 12. CDR3 amino acids: CASSETTYRGRKGNTIYF. The CDR3 coding sequence is TGTGCCAGCAGTGAAACCACTTACAGGGGGCGCAAGGGAAACACCATATATTTT.

This sequence joins TRBV2 and TRBJ2-7, with TRBD2 identical over 8 bases. This CDR3 contains 15 residues. CDR1 and CDR2 from the germline V gene are SNHLY and FYNNEI. J was trimmed by 3 bases and V by 0 bases; bases with no gene match: 4. The CDR3, as DNA: TGTGCCAGCAGTGAAGCGGGACGGGGGGGCTACGAGCAGTACTTC. It specifies CASSEAGRGGYEQYF.

CDR3 region: CASSPPLATEAFF. The CDR3 coding sequence is TGTGCCAGCTCACCACCGTTAGCCACTGAAGCTTTCTTT. The chain joins TRBV18 to TRBJ1-1; D is uncertain. The V gene lost 0 bases and the J gene lost 4 bases, with 6 bases spanning the gap. This CDR3 is 13 amino acids long. Looked up from germline, CDR1 is KGHSH and CDR2 is LQKENI. Combining the CDR3 with reference TRBV18 and TRBJ1-1 gives the whole variable domain NAGVMQNPRHLVRRRGQEARLRCSPMKGHSHVYWYRQLPEEGLKFMVYLQKENIIDESGMPKERFSAEFPKEGPSILRIQQVVRGDSAAYFCASSPPLATEAFFGQGTRLTVV.

The chain links TRBV9 to TRBJ2-5, with D tentatively TRBD2 (5 bases). This CDR3 spans 13 amino acids. Germline CDR1 SGDLS, CDR2 YYNGEE. V lost 3 bases and J 3 bases, leaving 9 bases between the germline ends. The CDR3 DNA is TGTGCCAGCAGCGGGACTGGGAAAGAGACCCAGTACTTC. Translated: CASSGTGKETQYF.

This chain links TRBV28 with TRBJ2-7, with unresolved D. The V and J ends lost 4 bases and 4 bases respectively, with 11 bases between them. The CDR3 extends over 13 amino acids. Germline assignment: CDR1 MDHEN and CDR2 SYDVKM. In DNA form, the CDR3 reads TGTGCCAGCAGTTCTCCAGTCCCTTACGAGCAGTACTTC. This encodes CASSSPVPYEQYF. The full variable domain, rest sourced from reference TRBV28 and TRBJ2-7, is DVKVTQSSRYLVKRTGEKVFLECVQDMDHENMFWYRQDPGLGLRLIYFSYDVKMKEKGDIPEGYSVSREKKERFSLILESASTNQTSMYLCASSSPVPYEQYFGPGTRLTVT.

The CDR3 DNA is TGTGCCAGCAGCTCAACCAAAGGGGGGGACCTTCAGTACTTC. The encoded protein is CASSSTKGGDLQYF. The genes are TRBV7-9 and TRBJ2-5; possible D gene TRBD2, 7 bases. Trimming stripped 4 bases from V and 11 bases from J, with 20 bases between. Germline V gene lookup returns CDR1 SEHNR and CDR2 FQNEAQ (reference sequence). The CDR3 spans 14 residues.

The chain has TRBV5-4 and TRBJ2-5; D ambiguous. The CDR3 consists of 12 residues. Germline V CDR1 and CDR2: SGHNT, YYREEE (reference sequence). V shed 4 bases and J shed 0 bases, with 4 bases lying between them. The CDR3 region is CASSVDQETQYF. The CDR3 coding sequence is TGTGCCAGCAGCGTAGACCAAGAGACCCAGTACTTC.

This chain uses TRBV6-2 or TRBV6-3 with TRBJ1-1; 10 bases fit TRBD1. Unmatched junction bases numbered 6, after V lost 5 bases and J lost 3 bases. Germline-derived CDR1 and CDR2 are MNHEY and SVGEGT. CDR3 length: 15 amino acids. The CDR3 protein is CASSLIDRGHTEAFF. Here the CDR3 DNA reads TGTGCCAGCAGTCTAATCGACAGGGGGCACACTGAAGCTTTCTTT.

The rearrangement joins TRBV4-1 to TRBJ1-5; maybe TRBD1 (5 bases). The CDR3 is 15 amino acids. Trimming took off 1 base at V and 5 bases at J, with 12 bases between the two ends. Germline CDR1 MGHRA, CDR2 YSYEKL. Written as DNA, the CDR3 is TGCGCCAGCAGCCAAGTGGGGCCAGGGTATCAGCCCCAGCATTTT. Its translation is CASSQVGPGYQPQHF.

The chain has TRBV6-5 and TRBJ1-5; tentatively, D is TRBD1 (6 bases). The CDR3 sequence is 16 residues long. Germline loops: CDR1 MNHEY, CDR2 SVGAGI. The V and J ends lost 2 bases and 4 bases respectively, with 15 bases between them. The CDR3 here is CASSYGNPRGNQPQHF. CDR3 sequence (DNA): TGTGCCAGCAGTTACGGGAATCCTAGGGGGAATCAGCCCCAGCATTTT.

The chain links TRBV30 to TRBJ2-7; 8 nucleotides align to TRBD1. The CDR3 spans 16 residues. The ends lost 3 bases at V and 1 base at J; junction bases unmatched: 11. Germline assignment: CDR1 GTSNPN and CDR2 SVGIG (reference sequence). CDR3 bases: TGTGCCTGGAGATCAACAGACAGGGGACGGTCCTACGAGCAGTACTTC. Its translation is CAWRSTDRGRSYEQYF.

The chain employs TRBV30 and TRBJ2-7; 13 bases match TRBD2. The germline gives CDR1 GTSNPN, CDR2 SVGIG (reference sequence). Germline trimming cut 3 bases from V and 3 bases from J; bases unmatched to any gene: 5. The CDR3 contains 15 residues. CDR3 DNA sequence: TGTGCCTGGAGCGGACTAGCGGGGGTTATCTACGAGCAGTACTTC. Its protein product is CAWSGLAGVIYEQYF.

A single count supports this clone. The chain recombines TRBV2 with TRBJ1-5, with a weak D call TRBD1 (5 bases). CDR1 and CDR2 (germline): SNHLY, FYNNEI. With 6 bases removed from V and 5 bases from J, the gap between germline ends came to 11 bases. The CDR3 runs 13 residues. CDR3 coding DNA: TGTGCCAGCAGGGGGGGGGAGGATCAGCCCCAGCATTTT. Translated: CASRGGEDQPQHF.

J is TRBJ2-5 and V is TRBV5-1, with 11 bases identical to TRBD2. CDR3 length equals 16 residues. V lost 1 base, J lost 4 bases, and 6 bases stayed unmatched. Germline-derived CDR1 and CDR2 are SGHRS and YFSETQ. As DNA, the CDR3 is TGCGCCAGCAGCTTGAAAACTAGCGGGGGTGGAGAGACCCAGTACTTC. Its translation: CASSLKTSGGGETQYF.

CDR3 nucleotides: TGTGCCAGCAGCCACGACAGGAGTAAAAATCAGCCCCAGCATTTT. It codes for CASSHDRSKNQPQHF. The gene calls are TRBV7-2 and TRBJ1-5, with D perhaps TRBD1 (6 bases). The CDR3 contains 15 residues. Germline lookup yields CDR1 SGHTA and CDR2 FQGNSA. V was cut by 5 bases and J by 4 bases, with 15 bases left in between.

This chain links TRBV14 with TRBJ1-2; D is unclear. The V gene's germline CDR1 is SGHDN and CDR2 FVKESK. The CDR3 contains 15 residues. V lost 3 bases, J lost 0 bases, and 11 bases lay in between. The CDR3 DNA follows: TGTGCCAGCAGCCAGAGGACTGGGTCTAACTATGGCTACACCTTC. Its protein is CASSQRTGSNYGYTF.